Listed below are T cell receptor beta chains from one sample, sequenced in a study of cytomegalovirus exposure and HLA in healthy donors. Sequenced by immunoSEQ multiplex PCR; TCRdb stores in-frame clones only, minus some. The sample lists approximately 180,000 clones; just under 85% were seen once. The sample comprised PBMCs. The receptors shown here come from a girl between 5 and 17 years old in good health and CMV-seropositive. The CDR3 runs from the conserved cysteine through the conserved F or W. Fields, in order: D gene, J gene, V gene, clone size, CDR3 protein, CDR3 DNA. D genes are given only for firm matches. Expanded clones get a size class; other rows say once, few or many, or leave the size out.

>NA|TRBJ1-1|TRBV11-2|NA
CASSPQSGSHAFF
TGTGCCAGCAGCCCGCAGTCCGGGTCACATGCTTTCTTT
>TRBD1|TRBJ2-2|TRBV9|NA
CASSVAGTGLIGELFF
TGTGCCAGCAGCGTAGCAGGGACAGGGCTTATCGGGGAGCTGTTTTTT
>NA|TRBJ1-5|TRBV15|NA
CATSAGRRGDNQPQHF
TGTGCCACCAGCGCCGGCCGCAGAGGTGACAATCAGCCCCAGCATTTT
>TRBD1|TRBJ1-6|TRBV6-5|once
CASSGTENSPLHF
TGTGCCAGCAGTGGGACAGAAAATTCACCCCTCCACTTT
>TRBD2|TRBJ2-2|TRBV10-3|few
CAISFRHRGVPNTGELFF
TGTGCCATCAGTTTCCGTCACCGGGGGGTACCGAACACCGGGGAGCTGTTTTTT
>NA|TRBJ1-5|TRBV27|NA
CASSFGAGGNQPQHF
TGTGCCAGCAGTTTTGGGGCAGGGGGCAATCAGCCCCAGCATTTT
>NA|TRBJ2-3|TRBV29-1|NA
CSVEGRTYSYTQYF
TGCAGCGTTGAGGGCAGAACCTACTCCTATACGCAGTATTTT
>NA|TRBJ1-2|TRBV5-1|NA
CASSPGEYGYTF
TGCGCCAGCAGCCCGGGAGAGTATGGCTACACCTTC
>TRBD2|TRBJ2-1|TRBV11-3|once
CASSLGSSGRLGEQFF
TGTGCCAGCAGCTTAGGGTCTAGCGGGCGTCTCGGTGAGCAGTTCTTC
>TRBD1|TRBJ1-5|TRBV6-6|NA
CASSGQGHGNQPQHF
TGTGCCAGCAGTGGACAGGGACATGGCAATCAGCCCCAGCATTTT
>TRBD1|TRBJ1-2|TRBV5-1|NA
CASSLGYRGPGYGYTF
TGCGCCAGCAGCTTGGGCTACAGGGGCCCGGGGTATGGCTACACCTTC
>TRBD2|TRBJ2-3|TRBV5-1|NA
CASSSHRTSGAKRTDTQYF
TGCGCCAGCAGCTCCCATCGGACTAGCGGGGCAAAACGCACAGATACGCAGTATTTT
>NA|TRBJ2-7|TRBV11-3|few
CASRSDLHYEQYF
TGTGCCAGCAGATCGGACTTACACTACGAGCAGTACTTC
>TRBD1|TRBJ1-4|TRBV7-2|NA
CASSLGGRGRANEKLFF
TGTGCCAGCAGCTTAGGGGGAAGGGGGCGTGCTAATGAAAAACTGTTTTTT
>NA|TRBJ1-2|TRBV7-9|NA
CASSLASGFYGYTF
TGTGCCAGCAGCTTAGCGTCGGGATTCTATGGCTACACCTTC
>NA|TRBJ1-5|TRBV29-1|NA
CSVGPGDSNQPQHF
TGCAGCGTTGGTCCAGGGGATAGCAATCAGCCCCAGCATTTT
>TRBD1|TRBJ1-2|TRBV5-1|NA
CASSIGTGNLYGYTF
TGCGCCAGCAGCATAGGGACAGGCAATTTGTATGGCTACACCTTC
>TRBD2|TRBJ2-7|TRBV18|NA
CASSPLGTSGEQYF
TGTGCCAGCTCACCCCTCGGGACTAGCGGCGAGCAGTACTTC
>NA|TRBJ1-1|TRBV10-1|NA
CASASGYGTEAFF
TGCGCCAGCGCATCAGGGTACGGCACTGAAGCTTTCTTT
>TRBD2|TRBJ2-1|TRBV2|NA
CASSDLRGGRDEQFF
TGTGCCAGCAGTGATTTGCGGGGGGGCCGCGATGAGCAGTTCTTC
>NA|TRBJ2-5|TRBV5-1|NA
CASRGAETQYF
TGCGCCAGCAGAGGGGCAGAGACCCAGTACTTC
>NA|TRBJ2-7|TRBV27|NA
CASSWSSSYEQYF
TGTGCCAGCAGTTGGAGCAGCTCCTACGAGCAGTACTTC
>TRBD1|TRBJ2-7|TRBV9|NA
CASSPRTGMYEQYF
TGTGCCAGCAGCCCCCGGACAGGGATGTACGAGCAGTACTTC
>NA|TRBJ1-3|TRBV5-4|once
CASSSDIAGNTIYF
TGTGCCAGCAGCTCGGACATAGCTGGAAACACCATATATTTT
>TRBD1|TRBJ1-2|TRBV5-5|once
CASSLGTGDTNGYTF
TGTGCCAGCAGCTTGGGGACAGGGGATACGAATGGCTACACCTTC
>TRBD1|TRBJ2-1|TRBV4-2|NA
CASSQDPGQGGNEQFF
TGTGCCAGCAGCCAAGATCCGGGACAGGGGGGGAATGAGCAGTTCTTC
>TRBD1|TRBJ2-1|TRBV12-5|NA
CASGLTGTGMGNEQFF
TGTGCTAGTGGACTTACCGGGACAGGGATGGGCAATGAGCAGTTCTTC
>NA|TRBJ1-2|TRBV5-1|NA
CASSLVGEGYTF
TGCGCCAGCAGCTTGGTTGGGGAGGGCTACACCTTC
>TRBD1|TRBJ1-1|TRBV7-9|NA
CASSPPLANRGLQAFF
TGTGCCAGCAGCCCACCTCTGGCCAACAGGGGCCTTCAAGCTTTCTTT
>NA|TRBJ2-1|TRBV9|NA
CASSVVAYNEQFF
TGTGCCAGCAGCGTAGTAGCGTACAATGAGCAGTTCTTC
>NA|TRBJ1-1|TRBV4-1|once
CASSQERMTTEAFF
TGCGCCAGCAGCCAAGAACGGATGACTACTGAAGCTTTCTTT
>NA|TRBJ1-2|TRBV21-1|NA
CASSKGARQAANYGYTF
TGTGCCAGCAGCAAAGGGGCCCGACAGGCAGCTAACTATGGCTACACCTTC
>NA|TRBJ1-1|TRBV7-2|NA
CASSRGVNTEAFF
TGTGCCAGCAGCCGAGGAGTGAACACTGAAGCTTTCTTT
>TRBD2|TRBJ2-3|TRBV7-9|NA
CASSPTSGVYTDTQYF
TGTGCCAGCAGCCCCACTAGCGGGGTCTACACAGATACGCAGTATTTT
>NA|TRBJ1-3|TRBV5-6|NA
CASSRREGSGNTIYF
TGTGCCAGCAGCCGGCGGGAGGGCTCTGGAAACACCATATATTTT
>NA|TRBJ2-7|TRBV7-9|NA
CSSSPTVGWTSYEQYF
TGTTCCAGCAGCCCGACGGTAGGGTGGACTTCCTACGAGCAGTACTTC
>NA|TRBJ1-2|TRBV2|NA
CASSAVQGNRGYTF
TGTGCCAGCAGTGCCGTACAGGGTAATAGGGGCTACACCTTC
>TRBD2|TRBJ2-5|TRBV10-1|NA
CASSDSSGGETQYF
TGCGCCAGCAGTGATTCTAGCGGGGGAGAGACCCAGTACTTC